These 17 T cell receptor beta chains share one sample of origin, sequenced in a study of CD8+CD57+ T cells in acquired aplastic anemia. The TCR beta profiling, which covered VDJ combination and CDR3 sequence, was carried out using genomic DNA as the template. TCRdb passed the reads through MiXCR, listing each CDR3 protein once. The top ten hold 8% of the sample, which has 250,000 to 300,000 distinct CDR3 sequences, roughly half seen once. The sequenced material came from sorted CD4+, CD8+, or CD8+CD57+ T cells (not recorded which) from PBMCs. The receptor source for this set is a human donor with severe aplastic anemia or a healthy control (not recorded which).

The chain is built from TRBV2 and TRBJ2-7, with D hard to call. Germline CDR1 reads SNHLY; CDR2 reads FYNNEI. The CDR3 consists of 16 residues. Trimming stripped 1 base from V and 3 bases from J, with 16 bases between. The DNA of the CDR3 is TGTGCCAGCAGTGAAGGATCCCCCAACTACGACTACGAGCAGTACTTC. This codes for CASSEGSPNYDYEQYF. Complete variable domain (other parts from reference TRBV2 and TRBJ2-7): EPEVTQTPSHQVTQMGQEVILRCVPISNHLYFYWYRQILGQKVEFLVSFYNNEISEKSEIFDDQFSVERPDGSNFTLKIRSTKLEDSAMYFCASSEGSPNYDYEQYFGPGTRLTVT.

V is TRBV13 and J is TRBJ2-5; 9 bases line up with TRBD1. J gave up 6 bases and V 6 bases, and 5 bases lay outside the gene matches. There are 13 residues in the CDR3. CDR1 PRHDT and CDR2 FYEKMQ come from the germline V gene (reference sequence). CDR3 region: CASRLTGGQTQYF. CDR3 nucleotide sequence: TGTGCCAGCAGATTGACAGGGGGTCAGACCCAGTACTTC.

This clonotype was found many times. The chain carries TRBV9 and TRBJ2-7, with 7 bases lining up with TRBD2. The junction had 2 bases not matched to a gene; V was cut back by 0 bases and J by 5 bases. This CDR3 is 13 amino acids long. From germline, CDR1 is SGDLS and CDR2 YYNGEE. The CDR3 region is CASSVAGGNEQYF. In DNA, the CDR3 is TGTGCCAGCAGCGTAGCGGGGGGTAACGAGCAGTACTTC. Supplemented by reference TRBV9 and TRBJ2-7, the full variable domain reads DSGVTQTPKHLITATGQRVTLRCSPRSGDLSVYWYQQSLDQGLQFLIQYYNGEERAKGNILERFSAQQFPDLHSELNLSSLELGDSALYFCASSVAGGNEQYFGPGTRLTVT.

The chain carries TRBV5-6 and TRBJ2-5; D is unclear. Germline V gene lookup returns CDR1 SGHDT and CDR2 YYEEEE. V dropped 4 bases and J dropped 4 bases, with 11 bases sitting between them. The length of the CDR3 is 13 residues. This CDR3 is CASSPLTPETQYF. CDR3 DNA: TGTGCCAGCAGCCCATTGACCCCAGAGACCCAGTACTTC. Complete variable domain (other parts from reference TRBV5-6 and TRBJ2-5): DAGVTQSPTHLIKTRGQQVTLRCSPKSGHDTVSWYQQALGQGPQFIFQYYEEEERQRGNFPDRFSGHQFPNYSSELNVNALLLGDSALYLCASSPLTPETQYFGPGTRLLVL.

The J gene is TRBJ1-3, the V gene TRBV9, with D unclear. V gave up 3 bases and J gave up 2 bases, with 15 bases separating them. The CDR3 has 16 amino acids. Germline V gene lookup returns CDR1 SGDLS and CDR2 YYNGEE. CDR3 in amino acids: CASSAAGGGAGNTIYF. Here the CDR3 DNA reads TGTGCCAGCAGCGCCGCAGGCGGTGGGGCTGGAAACACCATATATTTT.

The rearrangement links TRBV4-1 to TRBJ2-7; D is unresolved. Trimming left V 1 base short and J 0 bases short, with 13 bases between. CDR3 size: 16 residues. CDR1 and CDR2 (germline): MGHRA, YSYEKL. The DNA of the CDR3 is TGCGCCAGCAGCCAAGTCCCCCCCAGGAACTCCTACGAGCAGTACTTC. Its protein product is CASSQVPPRNSYEQYF.

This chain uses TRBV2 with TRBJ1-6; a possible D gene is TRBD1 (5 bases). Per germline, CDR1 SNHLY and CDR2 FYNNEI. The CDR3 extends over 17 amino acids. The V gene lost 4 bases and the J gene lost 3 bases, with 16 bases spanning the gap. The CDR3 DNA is TGTGCCAGCAGTGTGGAGGGGTCGGCGGGCTATAATTCACCCCTCCACTTT. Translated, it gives CASSVEGSAGYNSPLHF.

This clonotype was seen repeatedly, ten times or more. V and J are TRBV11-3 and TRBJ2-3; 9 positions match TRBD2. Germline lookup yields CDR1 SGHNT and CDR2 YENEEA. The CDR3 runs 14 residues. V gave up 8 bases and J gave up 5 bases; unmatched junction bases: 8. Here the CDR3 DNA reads TGTGCCAGCCGGGCGGGGGGGCTGGAAGATACGCAGTATTTT. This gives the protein CASRAGGLEDTQYF.

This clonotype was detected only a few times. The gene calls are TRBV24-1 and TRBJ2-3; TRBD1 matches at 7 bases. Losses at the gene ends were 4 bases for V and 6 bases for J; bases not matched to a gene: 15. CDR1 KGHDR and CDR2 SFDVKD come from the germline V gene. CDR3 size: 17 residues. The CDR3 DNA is TGTGCCACCAGTGACCCCCGACAGGGCCCCTCGTCGGATACGCAGTATTTT. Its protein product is CATSDPRQGPSSDTQYF.

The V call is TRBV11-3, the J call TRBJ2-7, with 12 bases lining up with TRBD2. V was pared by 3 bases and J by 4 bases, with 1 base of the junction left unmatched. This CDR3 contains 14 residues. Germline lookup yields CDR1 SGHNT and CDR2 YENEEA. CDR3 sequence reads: CASSFGTSGYEQYF. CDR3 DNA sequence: TGTGCCAGCAGCTTCGGGACTAGCGGGTACGAGCAGTACTTC. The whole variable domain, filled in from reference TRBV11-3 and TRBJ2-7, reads EAGVVQSPRYKIIEKKQPVAFWCNPISGHNTLYWYLQNLGQGPELLIRYENEEAVDDSQLPKDRFSAERLKGVDSTLKIQPAELGDSAVYLCASSFGTSGYEQYFGPGTRLTVT.

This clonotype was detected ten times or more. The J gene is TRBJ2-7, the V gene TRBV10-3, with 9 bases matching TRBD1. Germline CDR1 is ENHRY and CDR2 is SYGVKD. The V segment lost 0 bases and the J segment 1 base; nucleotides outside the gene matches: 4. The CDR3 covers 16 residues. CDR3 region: CAISESKGQGSYEQYF. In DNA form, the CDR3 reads TGTGCCATCAGTGAGTCGAAGGGACAGGGATCCTACGAGCAGTACTTC.

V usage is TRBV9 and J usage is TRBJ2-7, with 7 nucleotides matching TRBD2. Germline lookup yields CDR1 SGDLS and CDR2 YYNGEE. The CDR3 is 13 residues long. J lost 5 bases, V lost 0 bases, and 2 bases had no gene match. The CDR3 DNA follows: TGTGCCAGCAGCGTAGCGGGAGGTGACGAGCAGTACTTC. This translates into CASSVAGGDEQYF.

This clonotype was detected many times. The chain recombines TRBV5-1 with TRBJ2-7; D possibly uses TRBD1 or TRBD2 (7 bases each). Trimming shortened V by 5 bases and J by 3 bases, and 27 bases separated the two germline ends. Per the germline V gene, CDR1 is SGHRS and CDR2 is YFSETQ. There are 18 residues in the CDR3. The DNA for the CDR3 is TGCGCCAGCAGACTTTTCCCTTCTCAGGGGGGGGAGTTCTACGAGCAGTACTTC. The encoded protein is CASRLFPSQGGEFYEQYF. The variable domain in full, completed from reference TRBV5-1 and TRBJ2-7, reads KAGVTQTPRYLIKTRGQQVTLSCSPISGHRSVSWYQQTPGQGLQFLFEYFSETQRNKGNFPGRFSGRQFSNSRSEMNVSTLELGDSALYLCASRLFPSQGGEFYEQYFGPGTRLTVT.

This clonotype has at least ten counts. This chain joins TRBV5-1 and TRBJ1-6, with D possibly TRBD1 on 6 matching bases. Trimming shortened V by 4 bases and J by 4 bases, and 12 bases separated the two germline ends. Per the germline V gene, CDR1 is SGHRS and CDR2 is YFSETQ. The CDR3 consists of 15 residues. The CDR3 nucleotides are TGCGCCAGCAGCGGCGGGACATTTTATAATTCACCCCTCCACTTT. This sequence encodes CASSGGTFYNSPLHF.

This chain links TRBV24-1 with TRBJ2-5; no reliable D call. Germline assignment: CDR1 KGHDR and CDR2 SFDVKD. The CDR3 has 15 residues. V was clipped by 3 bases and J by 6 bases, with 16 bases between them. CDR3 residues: CATSDGDYRTQTQYF. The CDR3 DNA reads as TGTGCCACCAGTGATGGAGATTATAGAACGCAGACCCAGTACTTC.

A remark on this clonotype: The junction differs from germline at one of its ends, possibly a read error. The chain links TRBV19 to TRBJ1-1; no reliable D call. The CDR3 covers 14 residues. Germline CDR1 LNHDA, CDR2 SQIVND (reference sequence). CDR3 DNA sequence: TGTGCCAGTAGTATTAGTTGGTCGAACACTGAGGCTTTCTTT. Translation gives CASSISWSNTEAFF.

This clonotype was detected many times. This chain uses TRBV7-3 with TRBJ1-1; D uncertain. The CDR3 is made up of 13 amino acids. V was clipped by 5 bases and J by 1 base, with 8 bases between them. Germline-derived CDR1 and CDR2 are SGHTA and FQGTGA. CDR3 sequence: CASSRRKNTEAFF. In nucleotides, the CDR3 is TGTGCCAGCAGCCGGAGGAAGAACACTGAAGCTTTCTTT.